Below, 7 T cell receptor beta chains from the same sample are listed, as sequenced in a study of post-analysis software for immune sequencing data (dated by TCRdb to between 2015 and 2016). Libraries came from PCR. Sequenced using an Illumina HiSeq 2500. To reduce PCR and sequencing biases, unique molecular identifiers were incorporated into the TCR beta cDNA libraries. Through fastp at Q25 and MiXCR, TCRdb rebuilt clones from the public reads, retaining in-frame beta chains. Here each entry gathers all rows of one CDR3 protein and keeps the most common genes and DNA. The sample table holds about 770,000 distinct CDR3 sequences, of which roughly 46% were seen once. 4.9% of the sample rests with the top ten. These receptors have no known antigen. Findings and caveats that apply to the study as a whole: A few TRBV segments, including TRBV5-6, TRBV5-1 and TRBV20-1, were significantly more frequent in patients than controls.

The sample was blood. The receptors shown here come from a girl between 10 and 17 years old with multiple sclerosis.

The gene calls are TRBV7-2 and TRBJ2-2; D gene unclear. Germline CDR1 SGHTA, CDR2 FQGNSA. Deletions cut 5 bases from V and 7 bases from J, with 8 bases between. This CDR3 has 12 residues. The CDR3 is CASSLQFGELFF. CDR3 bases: TGTGCCAGCAGCCTACAATTCGGGGAGCTGTTTTTT.

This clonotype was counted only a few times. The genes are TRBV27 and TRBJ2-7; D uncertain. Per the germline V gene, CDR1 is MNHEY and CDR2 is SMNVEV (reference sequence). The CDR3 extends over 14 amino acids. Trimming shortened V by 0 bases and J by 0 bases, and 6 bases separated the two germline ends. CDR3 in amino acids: CASSLSAYSYEQYF. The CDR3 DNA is TGTGCCAGCAGTTTATCTGCGTACTCCTACGAGCAGTACTTC.

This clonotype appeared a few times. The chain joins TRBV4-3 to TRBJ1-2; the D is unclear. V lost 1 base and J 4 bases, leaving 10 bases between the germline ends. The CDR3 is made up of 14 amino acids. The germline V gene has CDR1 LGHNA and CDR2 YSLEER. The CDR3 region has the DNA TGCGCCAGCAGCCAAGCTCGGGCCTTCTATGGCTACACCTTC. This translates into CASSQARAFYGYTF.

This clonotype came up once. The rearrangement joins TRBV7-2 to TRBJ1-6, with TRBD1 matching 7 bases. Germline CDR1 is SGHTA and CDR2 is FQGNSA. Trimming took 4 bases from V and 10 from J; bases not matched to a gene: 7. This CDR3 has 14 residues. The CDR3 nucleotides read TGTGCCAGCAGCTCTCTGACAGGGCTCTCACCCCTCCACTTT. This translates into CASSSLTGLSPLHF.

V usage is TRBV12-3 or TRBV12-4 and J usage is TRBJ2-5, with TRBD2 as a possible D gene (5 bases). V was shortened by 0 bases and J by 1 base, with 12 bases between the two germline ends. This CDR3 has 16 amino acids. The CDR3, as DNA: TGTGCCAGCAGTTTAGCCTCGCGGGTGCTCCAAGAGACCCAGTACTTC. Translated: CASSLASRVLQETQYF.

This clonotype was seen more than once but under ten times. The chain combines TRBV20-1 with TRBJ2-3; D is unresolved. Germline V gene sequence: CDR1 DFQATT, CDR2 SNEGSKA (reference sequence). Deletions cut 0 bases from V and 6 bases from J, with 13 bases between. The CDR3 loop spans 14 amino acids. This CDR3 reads CSAREPALLDTQYF. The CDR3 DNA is TGCAGTGCTAGAGAGCCAGCGTTGTTGGATACGCAGTATTTT.

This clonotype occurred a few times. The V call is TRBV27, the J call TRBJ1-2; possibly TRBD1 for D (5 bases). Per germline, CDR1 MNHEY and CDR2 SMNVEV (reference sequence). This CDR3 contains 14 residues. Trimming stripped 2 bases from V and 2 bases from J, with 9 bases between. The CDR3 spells CASSLRRGNYGYTF. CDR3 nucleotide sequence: TGTGCCAGCAGTTTAAGGAGGGGCAACTATGGCTACACCTTC.